This T cell receptor beta chain was sequenced during a study of blood T cell repertoires in COVID-19. Participants, roughly 18 to 90 years old, spanned 25 or so US areas. Each participant's cohort was designated according to participant-reported clinical history. Recovery among Cohort 3 donors was established by two negative PCRs, clearance, or symptom resolution. TCRdb keeps only in-frame clones here, not all; method: immunoSEQ multiplex PCR. The sample includes about 280,000 clones, roughly nine tenths of them seen just once. V lost 10 bases, J lost 8 bases, and 18 bases lay in between. The CDR3 runs to 13 residues. Germline V CDR1 and CDR2: LNHDA, SQIVND (reference sequence).

This clonotype was obtained from a woman in her forties who had recovered from COVID-19. Sequencing input: PBMCs or T cells enriched from blood (not recorded which). This sequence joins TRBV19 and TRBJ2-1, with D tentatively TRBD1 (5 bases). As DNA, the CDR3 is TGTGCCACCCGAGGAAGGGGAAGCGATGAGCAGTTCTTC. Translation: CATRGRGSDEQFF.